This T cell receptor beta chain was sequenced for a study of shared clonotypes between healthy human individuals. This clone turned up a few times. Its antigen remains unidentified. Study conclusions and caveats: The rarefaction results pointed to incomplete sorted-subset sequencing despite large depth. A few donors had 4% to 5% of their naive CD4 clonotypes in common. Only blood samples were collected, and tissue repertoires likely differ.

Sequencing was performed with immunoSEQ multiplex PCR; in TCRdb, only in-frame clones are kept and a portion is missing. The table records 550,000 to 700,000 clones, around 73% of them present only once. This sequence was found in a woman younger than 45 in good health. Sequenced input: memory CD4+ T cells sorted from blood. Subset described: CD45RA-negative fraction.

The CDR3 is CASSQARLEQYF. Here the CDR3 DNA reads TGTGCCAGCAGCCAGGCTCGGCTCGAGCAGTACTTC. V and J are TRBV7-9 and TRBJ2-7; D remains ambiguous. Germline CDR1 reads SEHNR; CDR2 reads FQNEAQ (reference sequence). Trimming took off 5 bases at V and 6 bases at J, with 11 bases between the two ends. This CDR3 has 12 amino acids. The full variable domain, its missing parts supplied by reference TRBV7-9 and TRBJ2-7, is DTGVSQNPRHKITKRGQNVTFRCDPISEHNRLYWYRQTLGQGPEFLTYFQNEAQLEKSRLLSDRFSAERPKGSFSTLEIQRTEQGDSAMYLCASSQARLEQYFGPGTRLTVT.